A selection of T cell receptor beta chains follows, all from one sample in a study of shared clonotypes between healthy human individuals. Libraries were prepared by immunoSEQ multiplex PCR; TCRdb keeps only in-frame clonotypes and omits some of them. Among 1.4 million to 1.5 million clones, roughly 96% were seen once, and the ten largest hold approximately 1.1%. Sequencing was carried out using naive CD4+ T cells sorted from blood. Receptor source: a young man in good health. Both conserved end residues are part of each CDR3. Each record gives: V gene, clone size, J gene, D gene, CDR3 DNA, CDR3 protein. A D gene is named only where the DNA matches it firmly. Rows may omit the clone size; those that give it use once, few, many or a size class.

>TRBV5-5|NA|TRBJ1-5|NA
TGTGCCAGCAGCTTGGACAGGTCGTACAATCAGCCCCAGCATTTT
CASSLDRSYNQPQHF
>TRBV7-9|once|TRBJ2-7|TRBD2
TGTGCCAGCAGCTTACTAGCGGGAGCGCCCACCAACTACGAGCAGTACTTC
CASSLLAGAPTNYEQYF
>TRBV28|once|TRBJ2-2|TRBD2
TGTGCCAGCAGTTCACTAGCGCCGACCGGGGAGCTGTTTTTT
CASSSLAPTGELFF
>TRBV5-4|NA|TRBJ1-1|NA
TGTGCCAGCAGCTCACCGGGACCCCGGGCCGTAAACACTGAAGCTTTCTTT
CASSSPGPRAVNTEAFF
>TRBV4-1|NA|TRBJ1-2|NA
TGCGCCAGCAGCCAAACAAGCCAGCACTATGGCTACACCTTC
CASSQTSQHYGYTF
>TRBV28|NA|TRBJ2-7|NA
TGTGCCAGCAGTTTAAGGCGGATCTCCTACGAGCAGTACTTC
CASSLRRISYEQYF
>TRBV7-9|NA|TRBJ1-1|NA
TGTGCCAGCAGCAACACGCGCTGGGAAGCTTTCTTT
CASSNTRWEAFF
>TRBV28|NA|TRBJ1-5|TRBD1
TGTGCCAGCAGCAAAAGACAGGGTAGCAATCAGCCCCAGCATTTT
CASSKRQGSNQPQHF
>TRBV9|NA|TRBJ2-2|NA
TGTGCCAGCAGCGGACGGACTACCATAGTTTCCGGGGAGCTGTTTTTT
CASSGRTTIVSGELFF
>TRBV9|NA|TRBJ2-2|NA
TGTGCCAGCAGCGTAGGACTAAACACCGGGGAGCTGTTTTTT
CASSVGLNTGELFF
>TRBV4-3|NA|TRBJ2-3|NA
TGCGCCAGCAGCCAAGATCGGCGACAGAGCACAGATACGCAGTATTTT
CASSQDRRQSTDTQYF
>TRBV18|NA|TRBJ1-5|NA
TGTGCCAGCTCACCCCCCGGGGTCAATCAGCCCCAGCATTTT
CASSPPGVNQPQHF
>TRBV5-1|NA|TRBJ2-1|NA
TGCGCCAGCAGCTTAACAATGCGGGACCACTCCTACAATGAGCAGTTCTTC
CASSLTMRDHSYNEQFF
>TRBV28|NA|TRBJ2-7|TRBD2
TGTGCCAGCAGTTTTAGCGGGAGGGTTTCGGAGCAGTACTTC
CASSFSGRVSEQYF
>TRBV6-5|NA|TRBJ2-5|NA
TGTGCCAGCAGTTACCGCATGGGAGAGACCCAGTACTTC
CASSYRMGETQYF
>TRBV2|NA|TRBJ1-2|NA
TGTGCCAGCAGTGCACTTGATCAGGATGGCTACACCTTC
CASSALDQDGYTF
>TRBV5-8|NA|TRBJ2-7|TRBD1
TGTGCCAGCAGCTTGAGGACAGGGAATCTCTTC
CASSLRTGNLF
>TRBV2|once|TRBJ2-1|TRBD2
TGTGCCAGCAGTGGACTAGCGGAGTCCCTCTTCTACAATGAGCAGTTCTTC
CASSGLAESLFYNEQFF
>TRBV5-1|NA|TRBJ2-1|TRBD2
TGCGCCAGCAGCTCAACTAGCGGGAGGACCCTCTTC
CASSSTSGRTLF
>TRBV7-3|NA|TRBJ2-7|NA
TGTGCCAGCAGCTTGGGGACCCTGAGCTCCTACGAGCAGTACTTC
CASSLGTLSSYEQYF
>TRBV10-3|NA|TRBJ2-7|NA
TGTGCCATCAGTGAACCCGGTGAAAGTATCTACGAGCAGTACTTC
CAISEPGESIYEQYF
>TRBV7-7|NA|TRBJ2-7|TRBD2
TGTGCTAGCAGCTTGGGACTAGACTACGAGCAGTACTTC
CASSLGLDYEQYF